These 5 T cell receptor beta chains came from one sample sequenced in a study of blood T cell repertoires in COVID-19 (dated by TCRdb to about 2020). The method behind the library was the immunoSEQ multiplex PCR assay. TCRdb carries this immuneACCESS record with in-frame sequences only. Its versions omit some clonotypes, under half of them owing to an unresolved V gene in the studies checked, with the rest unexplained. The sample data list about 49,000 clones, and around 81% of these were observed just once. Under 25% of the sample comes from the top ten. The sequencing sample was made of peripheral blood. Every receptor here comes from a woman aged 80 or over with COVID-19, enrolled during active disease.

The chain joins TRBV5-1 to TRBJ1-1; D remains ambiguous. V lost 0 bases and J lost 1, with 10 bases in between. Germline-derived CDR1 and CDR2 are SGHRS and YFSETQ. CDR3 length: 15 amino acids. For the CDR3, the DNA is TGCGCCAGCAGCTTGGATGGGAGCTCGAACACTGAAGCTTTCTTT. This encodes CASSLDGSSNTEAFF.

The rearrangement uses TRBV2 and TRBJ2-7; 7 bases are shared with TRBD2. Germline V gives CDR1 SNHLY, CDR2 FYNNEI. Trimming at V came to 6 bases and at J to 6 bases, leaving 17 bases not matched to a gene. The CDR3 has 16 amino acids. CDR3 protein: CASSLKASGGSGEQYF. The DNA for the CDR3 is TGTGCCAGCAGCCTAAAAGCGTCGGGAGGTTCGGGCGAGCAGTACTTC. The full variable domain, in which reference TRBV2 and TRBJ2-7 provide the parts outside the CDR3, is EPEVTQTPSHQVTQMGQEVILRCVPISNHLYFYWYRQILGQKVEFLVSFYNNEISEKSEIFDDQFSVERPDGSNFTLKIRSTKLEDSAMYFCASSLKASGGSGEQYFGPGTRLTVT.

Here the CDR3 DNA reads TGCGCCAGCAGCCAAGAATTCGGAGGACTGGAGTCACCCAACAATGAGCAGTTCTTC. The encoded protein is CASSQEFGGLESPNNEQFF. The J gene is TRBJ2-1, the V gene TRBV4-1, with D possibly TRBD2 on 5 matching bases. Trimming cost V 0 bases and J 5 bases, with 23 bases left between them. This CDR3 has 19 amino acids. Per the germline V gene, CDR1 is MGHRA and CDR2 is YSYEKL.

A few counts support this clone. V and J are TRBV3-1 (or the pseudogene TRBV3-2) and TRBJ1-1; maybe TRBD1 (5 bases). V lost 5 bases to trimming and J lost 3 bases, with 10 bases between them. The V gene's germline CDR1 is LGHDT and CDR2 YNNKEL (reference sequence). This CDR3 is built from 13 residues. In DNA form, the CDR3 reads TGTGCCAGCAGCTTCGGGGGGGACACTGAAGCTTTCTTT. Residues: CASSFGGDTEAFF.

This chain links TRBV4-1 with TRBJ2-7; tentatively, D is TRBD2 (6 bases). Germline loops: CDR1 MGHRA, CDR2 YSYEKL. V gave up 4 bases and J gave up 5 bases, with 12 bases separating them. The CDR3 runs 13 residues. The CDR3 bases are TGCGCCAGCAGCCCAAGGACTACTCACGAGCAGTACTTC. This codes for CASSPRTTHEQYF.